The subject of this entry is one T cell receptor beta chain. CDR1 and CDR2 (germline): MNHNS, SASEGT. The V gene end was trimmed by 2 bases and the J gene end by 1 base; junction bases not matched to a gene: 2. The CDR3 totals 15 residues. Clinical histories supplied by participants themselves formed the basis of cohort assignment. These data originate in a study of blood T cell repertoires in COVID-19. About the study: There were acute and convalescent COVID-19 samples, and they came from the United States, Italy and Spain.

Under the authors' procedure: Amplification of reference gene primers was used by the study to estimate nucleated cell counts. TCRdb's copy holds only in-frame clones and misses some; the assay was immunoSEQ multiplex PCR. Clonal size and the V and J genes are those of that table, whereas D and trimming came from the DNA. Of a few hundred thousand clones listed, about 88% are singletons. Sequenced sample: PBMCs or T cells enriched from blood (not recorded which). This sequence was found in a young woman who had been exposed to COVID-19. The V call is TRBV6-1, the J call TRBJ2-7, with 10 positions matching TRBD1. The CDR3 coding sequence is TGTGCCAGCAGTGAATGGACAGGGGGGTCCTACGAGCAGTACTTC. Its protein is CASSEWTGGSYEQYF.